The rows below give T cell receptor beta chains drawn from one sample of a study of T cell responses to AZD1222 COVID-19 vaccine. Sequenced by immunoSEQ multiplex PCR; TCRdb stores in-frame clones only, minus some. The table lists 140,000 or so clones, 88% of them singletons, with about 3% in the top ten. The sample here was peripheral blood, taken on day 0 of AZD1222 vaccination. The receptor set was obtained from an adult in good health. The CDR3 runs from the conserved cysteine through the conserved F or W. The D gene is left open where the match is weak. Where a row states a size, it is once, few, many or the class of an expanded clone; other rows omit it.

size: -; J: TRBJ2-2; D: -; V: TRBV4-3; DNA: TGCGCCAGCAGCGTTGGGTATGACACCGGGGAGCTGTTTTTT; CDR3: CASSVGYDTGELFF
size: -; J: TRBJ2-3; D: -; V: TRBV4-1; DNA: TGCGCCAGCAGCCAAATCGGGCTCTCCGCTAGCACAGATACGCAGTATTTT; CDR3: CASSQIGLSASTDTQYF
size: -; J: TRBJ2-3; D: -; V: TRBV11-3; DNA: TGTGCCAGCAGCCTTGACACAGATACGCAGTATTTT; CDR3: CASSLDTDTQYF
size: few; J: TRBJ1-5; D: TRBD1; V: TRBV28; DNA: TGTGCCAGCAGGGGGGAAAGGACAGGCTACAATCAGCCCCAGCATTTT; CDR3: CASRGERTGYNQPQHF
size: many; J: TRBJ2-7; D: TRBD1; V: TRBV4-3; DNA: TGCGCCAGCAGCCTTCGACAGGGGGTAAACTACGAGCAGTACTTC; CDR3: CASSLRQGVNYEQYF
size: -; J: TRBJ1-4; D: TRBD1; V: TRBV30; DNA: TGTGCCTGGGCCCGTGGATCAGGGGGGACTAATGAAAAACTGTTTTTT; CDR3: CAWARGSGGTNEKLFF
size: -; J: TRBJ2-7; D: TRBD2; V: TRBV2; DNA: TGTGCCAGTGGGACTAGCGGGGCCTACGAGCAGTACTTC; CDR3: CASGTSGAYEQYF
size: -; J: TRBJ2-2; D: -; V: TRBV6-5; DNA: TGTGCCAGCAGTTCGACTTGGAGAGGGGAGCTGTTTTTT; CDR3: CASSSTWRGELFF
size: -; J: TRBJ1-1; D: -; V: TRBV9; DNA: TGTGCCAGCAGCCCGGGTTGGGGGGGTAACACTGAAGCTTTCTTT; CDR3: CASSPGWGGNTEAFF
size: -; J: TRBJ1-6; D: -; V: TRBV3-1/TRBV3-2; DNA: TGTGCCAGCAGCCGGGTCAGGAGCGGGGGATCACCCCTCCACTTT; CDR3: CASSRVRSGGSPLHF
size: -; J: TRBJ1-3; D: -; V: TRBV3-1/TRBV3-2; DNA: TGTGCCAGCAGCCTAGGGAACACTGGAAACACCATATATTTT; CDR3: CASSLGNTGNTIYF
size: -; J: TRBJ1-2; D: TRBD1; V: TRBV6-5; DNA: TGTGCCAGCAGTCCTCAGGGGGCGTCTGGTGGCTACACCTTC; CDR3: CASSPQGASGGYTF
size: -; J: TRBJ1-1; D: TRBD1; V: TRBV28; DNA: TGTGCCAGCAGTGCCCGGACAGGGGGCGAGGACACTGAAGCTTTCTTT; CDR3: CASSARTGGEDTEAFF
size: -; J: TRBJ2-1; D: TRBD2; V: TRBV6-5; DNA: TGTGCCAGCAGTTACCCGGGACTAGCCAACAATGAGCAGTTCTTC; CDR3: CASSYPGLANNEQFF
size: -; J: TRBJ1-6; D: TRBD1; V: TRBV7-9; DNA: TGTGCCAGCAGCTCCTTCCCGACAGGGGACGACTCTAATTCACCCCTCCACTTT; CDR3: CASSSFPTGDDSNSPLHF
size: -; J: TRBJ2-5; D: TRBD2; V: TRBV7-8; DNA: TGTGCCAGCAGCTCATGGACTAGGGAAGAGACCCAGTACTTC; CDR3: CASSSWTREETQYF
size: -; J: TRBJ2-1; D: TRBD2; V: TRBV6-5; DNA: TGTGCCAGCAGGAGAGCGGGGGTCCTCCACAATGAGCAGTTCTTC; CDR3: CASRRAGVLHNEQFF
size: -; J: TRBJ1-1; D: TRBD1; V: TRBV5-5; DNA: TGTGCCAGCAGCTGGACGGCGACAGGGAAGAACACTGAAGCTTTCTTT; CDR3: CASSWTATGKNTEAFF
size: -; J: TRBJ1-1; D: -; V: TRBV21-1; DNA: TGTGCCAGCCTACCTCGGGAGCCGGATTGGGGCACTGAAGCTTTCTTT; CDR3: CASLPREPDWGTEAFF
size: -; J: TRBJ1-2; D: -; V: TRBV3-1/TRBV3-2; DNA: TGTGCCAGCAGCCAAGGGGTAGGAGCGGGGTTCTATGGCTACACCTTC; CDR3: CASSQGVGAGFYGYTF
size: -; J: TRBJ1-6; D: -; V: TRBV30; DNA: TGTGCCTGGAGTCACGGTGGTTCACCCCTCCACTTT; CDR3: CAWSHGGSPLHF
size: -; J: TRBJ1-5; D: -; V: TRBV6-5; DNA: TGTGCCAGCAGCCCGACAAGTAGCAATCAGCCCCAGCATTTT; CDR3: CASSPTSSNQPQHF
size: -; J: TRBJ1-5; D: -; V: TRBV27; DNA: TGTGCCAGCAGTTTAACAGGGCCCCAGCCCCAGCATTTT; CDR3: CASSLTGPQPQHF
size: -; J: TRBJ1-1; D: -; V: TRBV7-2; DNA: TGTGCCAGCAGCCCCCAGGCAGAGAACACTGAAGCTTTCTTT; CDR3: CASSPQAENTEAFF
size: -; J: TRBJ2-1; D: -; V: TRBV7-3; DNA: TGTGCCAGCAGCTTACAGGGGTCCAATGAGCAGTTCTTC; CDR3: CASSLQGSNEQFF
size: -; J: TRBJ2-7; D: -; V: TRBV7-2; DNA: TGTGCCAGCAGCTTAGTTGGGGGTATCGAGCAGTACTTC; CDR3: CASSLVGGIEQYF
size: -; J: TRBJ1-1; D: -; V: TRBV4-3; DNA: TGCGCCAGCAGCCAAGATGGGGGGATGAACACTGAAGCTTTCTTT; CDR3: CASSQDGGMNTEAFF
size: -; J: TRBJ2-6; D: -; V: TRBV4-2; DNA: TGTGCCAGCAGCCAAGATACAGGCGGGGCCAACGTCCTGACTTTC; CDR3: CASSQDTGGANVLTF
size: -; J: TRBJ1-2; D: TRBD1; V: TRBV9; DNA: TGTGCCAGCAGCGAATTCACAGGGGCCGGCTATGGCTACACCTTC; CDR3: CASSEFTGAGYGYTF
size: -; J: TRBJ2-7; D: -; V: TRBV5-6; DNA: TGTGCCAGCAGCTTGTCCGGGGTAAGAGGGGAGCAGTACTTC; CDR3: CASSLSGVRGEQYF
size: -; J: TRBJ2-1; D: TRBD1; V: TRBV4-1; DNA: TGCGCCAGCAGCCAAGGACAGGGGGCCTATGAGCAGTTCTTC; CDR3: CASSQGQGAYEQFF
size: -; J: TRBJ2-1; D: TRBD2; V: TRBV30; DNA: TGTGCCTGCCGGACTAGCGTCTACAATGAGCAGTTCTTC; CDR3: CACRTSVYNEQFF
size: -; J: TRBJ2-1; D: -; V: TRBV12-3/TRBV12-4; DNA: TGTGCCAGCAGTTTCGGACCGACCAATGAGCAGTTCTTC; CDR3: CASSFGPTNEQFF